These 18 T cell receptor beta chains were all obtained from the same sample, sequenced in a study of blood T cell repertoires in COVID-19. Profiling relied on immunoSEQ multiplex PCR, and the TCRdb table lists in-frame clones only, not all of them. The data contain 400,000 to 550,000 clones, about 85% of them singletons. The sequenced sample consisted of PBMCs or T cells enriched from blood (not recorded which). These TCRs come from a young woman with acute COVID-19.

The CDR3 coding sequence is TGTGCCAGCAGTTACTCAGGGGTAGAACCAGCCCAGCATTTT. Its protein is CASSYSGVEPAQHF. V usage is TRBV6-5 and J usage is TRBJ1-5, with D possibly being TRBD1 (5 bases). The CDR3 loop spans 14 amino acids. V was trimmed by 0 bases and J by 11 bases, leaving 14 bases between them. Germline CDR1 is MNHEY and CDR2 is SVGAGI.

This chain uses TRBV6-7 with TRBJ2-6; TRBD1 matches at 7 bases. TRBV6-7 is sorted into the ORF group, with uncertain function. With V trimmed by 6 bases and J by 1 base, 12 bases remained unmatched. The CDR3 is made up of 18 amino acids. The CDR3 loop reads CASSLGTGDESGANVLTF. CDR3 sequence (DNA): TGTGCCAGCAGCTTAGGAACAGGGGATGAGTCTGGGGCCAACGTCCTGACTTTC.

The V gene is TRBV11-2, the J gene TRBJ1-3, with D unclear. The CDR3 consists of 15 residues. CDR1 and CDR2 (germline): SGHAT, FQNNGV. V shed 6 bases and J shed 1 base, with 13 bases lying between them. The CDR3 reads CASRPPGGSGNTIYF. CDR3 nucleotides: TGTGCCAGCAGACCGCCGGGAGGGTCTGGAAACACCATATATTTT.

The gene calls are TRBV19 and TRBJ2-2; 10 positions agree with TRBD1. V lost 4 bases and J lost 2; bases outside the gene matches: 4. CDR1 LNHDA and CDR2 SQIVND come from the germline V gene (reference sequence). The CDR3 covers 16 residues. Here the CDR3 reads CASSRDRGSNTGELFF. The CDR3 coding sequence is TGTGCCAGTAGTAGGGACAGGGGATCAAACACCGGGGAGCTGTTTTTT.

This rearrangement joins TRBV4-3 to TRBJ2-1; perhaps TRBD2 as D (6 bases). Trimming shortened V by 4 bases and J by 4 bases, and 17 bases separated the two germline ends. Germline CDR1 LGHNA, CDR2 YSLEER. The CDR3 totals 16 residues. The CDR3 region is CASSPTWRDRYNEQFF. CDR3 nucleotide sequence: TGCGCCAGCAGCCCCACCTGGCGGGATCGGTACAATGAGCAGTTCTTC.

The table lists this clone with a count of one. This chain uses TRBV19 with TRBJ2-1, with a weak D call TRBD2 (6 bases). The germline V and J ends were trimmed by 7 bases and 2 bases, with 15 bases remaining between them. This CDR3 contains 15 residues. Per germline, CDR1 LNHDA and CDR2 SQIVND (reference sequence). CDR3: CASTSSALPYNEQFF. As DNA, the CDR3 is TGTGCCAGTACGTCTAGCGCCCTACCCTACAATGAGCAGTTCTTC.

The V call is TRBV7-2, the J call TRBJ2-1; 8 nucleotides line up with TRBD2. Trimming removed 1 base from V and 3 bases from J; junction bases left unmatched: 5. The CDR3 consists of 16 residues. CDR1 is SGHTA and CDR2 is FQGNSA in the germline V gene. CDR3 nucleotides: TGTGCCAGCAGCTTAGGGACTAGCAAGGGCTACAATGAGCAGTTCTTC. This encodes CASSLGTSKGYNEQFF. Using reference TRBV7-2 and TRBJ2-1 for the parts outside the CDR3, the full variable domain is GAGVSQSPSNKVTEKGKDVELRCDPISGHTALYWYRQSLGQGLEFLIYFQGNSAPDKSGLPSDRFSAERTGGSVSTLTIQRTQQEDSAVYLCASSLGTSKGYNEQFFGPGTRLTVL.

CDR3 sequence: CASSAWDRASSGYTF. The CDR3 nucleotides are TGTGCCAGCAGCGCCTGGGACAGGGCGTCAAGTGGCTACACCTTC. The rearrangement uses TRBV5-6 and TRBJ1-2, with TRBD1 matching over 9 bases. CDR1 is SGHDT and CDR2 is YYEEEE in the germline V gene. The CDR3 is 15 amino acids. Trimming removed 4 bases from V and 7 bases from J; junction bases left unmatched: 11. Full variable domain (outside the CDR3, taken from reference TRBV5-6 and TRBJ1-2): DAGVTQSPTHLIKTRGQQVTLRCSPKSGHDTVSWYQQALGQGPQFIFQYYEEEERQRGNFPDRFSGHQFPNYSSELNVNALLLGDSALYLCASSAWDRASSGYTFGSGTRLTVV.

This rearrangement joins TRBV7-2 to TRBJ1-1; a weak D match, TRBD1 (6 bases). V was shortened by 4 bases and J by 4 bases, with 16 bases between the two germline ends. The CDR3 spans 15 residues. Per the germline V gene, CDR1 is SGHTA and CDR2 is FQGNSA. The CDR3 here is CASSYTGGGGTEAFF. The DNA of the CDR3 is TGTGCCAGCAGCTATACGGGGGGCGGAGGCACTGAAGCTTTCTTT.

This rearrangement joins TRBV28 to TRBJ1-4; 7 bases are shared with TRBD1. V was clipped by 3 bases and J by 7 bases; unmatched bases: 8. This CDR3 is 15 amino acids long. Looked up from germline, CDR1 is MDHEN and CDR2 is SYDVKM. The CDR3 is CASSFIEGAIEKLFF. The CDR3 DNA reads as TGTGCCAGCAGTTTCATCGAGGGGGCAATTGAAAAACTGTTTTTT.

This chain links TRBV2 with TRBJ2-5; 8 bases match TRBD2. Germline-derived CDR1 and CDR2 are SNHLY and FYNNEI. J was trimmed by 5 bases and V by 5 bases; bases with no gene match: 13. The CDR3 spans 16 residues. The chain's CDR3 is CASSLYGRGGRETQYF. The CDR3, as DNA: TGTGCCAGCAGTCTCTACGGACGGGGGGGCCGGGAGACCCAGTACTTC.

V gene TRBV7-9 combines with J gene TRBJ2-7, with 7 bases identical to TRBD2. The trim removed 3 bases at V and 7 bases at J, leaving 6 bases unmatched. The CDR3 is 13 amino acids. CDR1 SEHNR and CDR2 FQNEAQ come from the germline V gene (reference sequence). The CDR3 protein is CASSLFSGVEQYF. CDR3 in DNA: TGTGCCAGCAGCTTGTTCAGCGGGGTGGAGCAGTACTTC.

The rearrangement uses TRBV6-5 and TRBJ1-2, with D possibly TRBD1 on 6 matching bases. Germline V gene sequence: CDR1 MNHEY, CDR2 SVGAGI. V shed 2 bases and J shed 5 bases, with 12 bases lying between them. The length of the CDR3 is 14 residues. The CDR3 protein is CASSYTQGDYGYTF. In nucleotides, the CDR3 is TGTGCCAGCAGTTACACACAGGGAGATTATGGCTACACCTTC.

The chain links TRBV7-9 to TRBJ2-3; tentatively, D is TRBD1 (6 bases). The length of the CDR3 is 14 residues. The V gene's germline CDR1 is SEHNR and CDR2 FQNEAQ (reference sequence). V lost 6 bases and J lost 3, with 13 bases in between. Here the CDR3 DNA reads TGTGCCAGCAGATATCAAGGGGGAACAGATACGCAGTATTTT. Its protein product is CASRYQGGTDTQYF.

V is TRBV9 and J is TRBJ2-3; 8 nucleotides agree with TRBD2. V gave up 5 bases and J gave up 1 base; unmatched junction bases: 3. The CDR3 is 14 amino acids. The germline V gene has CDR1 SGDLS and CDR2 YYNGEE. CDR3 amino acids: CASRPTSGTDTQYF. In DNA, the CDR3 is TGTGCCAGCAGACCGACTAGCGGCACAGATACGCAGTATTTT.

The CDR3 DNA reads TGCGCCAGCAGCCAAGAAAGGCGGGCTAATGAAAAACTGTTTTTT. Translation: CASSQERRANEKLFF. This chain links TRBV4-3 with TRBJ1-4, with no clear D. V gave up 0 bases and J gave up 3 bases, with 8 bases separating them. The germline V gene has CDR1 LGHNA and CDR2 YSLEER. The CDR3 is 15 residues long.

J is TRBJ2-4 and V is TRBV28; tentative D call: TRBD1 (6 bases). V shed 5 bases and J shed 6 bases, with 14 bases lying between them. The length of the CDR3 is 14 residues. CDR1 and CDR2 (germline): MDHEN, SYDVKM. The DNA for the CDR3 is TGTGCCAGCAGTCTCCATGACAGGCCAAACATTCAGTACTTC. Protein product: CASSLHDRPNIQYF. Full variable domain (remainder filled in from reference TRBV28 and TRBJ2-4): DVKVTQSSRYLVKRTGEKVFLECVQDMDHENMFWYRQDPGLGLRLIYFSYDVKMKEKGDIPEGYSVSREKKERFSLILESASTNQTSMYLCASSLHDRPNIQYFGAGTRLSVL.

This clone was found a few times. The rearrangement links TRBV4-1 to TRBJ2-1; a possible D gene is TRBD2 (6 bases). CDR1 is MGHRA and CDR2 is YSYEKL in the germline V gene. V was pared by 3 bases and J by 8 bases, with 17 bases between. CDR3 size: 15 residues. This CDR3 is CASSQARRGRDEQFF. DNA of the CDR3: TGCGCCAGCAGCCAGGCCAGGAGGGGACGCGATGAGCAGTTCTTC.